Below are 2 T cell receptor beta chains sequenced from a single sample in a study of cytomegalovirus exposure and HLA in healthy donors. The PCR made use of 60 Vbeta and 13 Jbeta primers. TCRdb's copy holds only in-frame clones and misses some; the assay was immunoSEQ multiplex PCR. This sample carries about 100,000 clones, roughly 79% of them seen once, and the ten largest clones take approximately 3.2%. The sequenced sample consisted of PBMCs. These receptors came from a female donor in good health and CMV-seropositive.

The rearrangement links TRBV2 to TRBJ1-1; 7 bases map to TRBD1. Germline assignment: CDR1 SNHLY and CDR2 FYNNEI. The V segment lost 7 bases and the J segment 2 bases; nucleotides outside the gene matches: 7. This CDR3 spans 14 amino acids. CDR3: CASTSQGVNTEAFF. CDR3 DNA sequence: TGTGCCAGCACCTCCCAGGGGGTTAACACTGAAGCTTTCTTT.

The CDR3 nucleotides read TGTGCCTGGAGTGTGGGTAGCGGGGAGTACGAGCAGTACTTC. Encoded protein: CAWSVGSGEYEQYF. The chain couples TRBV30 to TRBJ2-5; 8 nucleotides match TRBD2. The tail of the sequence fits TRBJ2-7 better, so the J call may be wrong. The CDR3 runs 14 residues. CDR1 is GTSNPN and CDR2 is SVGIG in the germline V gene (reference sequence).